This T cell receptor (beta chain) was recovered during a study of blood T cell repertoires in COVID-19. Study in general: T cells, B-cell-depleted T cells, or PBMCs provided the cDNA or gDNA that served as material.

In the original workflow: Reference gene primer amplification in the assay estimated nucleated cell counts. Generated by immunoSEQ multiplex PCR, the TCRdb table keeps only in-frame clones and is missing some. V, J and clone size reflect that table, while D and trimming were determined from the DNA. The sample holds roughly 250,000 clones; roughly 84% are singletons and the top ten take 1.5%. This CDR3 region has 17 residues. The J segment lost 2 bases and the V segment lost 0 bases, leaving 8 bases of the junction unmatched. Germline-derived CDR1 and CDR2 are SGDLS and YYNGEE. This clone has ten or more counts.

What was sequenced was peripheral blood. The TCR originated in a woman aged 40 to 50 who had recovered from COVID-19. The chain recombines TRBV9 with TRBJ2-3; the match to TRBD2 covers 8 bases. The CDR3 is CASSVATGGPDTDTQYF. CDR3 nucleotides: TGTGCCAGCAGCGTAGCTACGGGGGGGCCTGACACAGATACGCAGTATTTT.